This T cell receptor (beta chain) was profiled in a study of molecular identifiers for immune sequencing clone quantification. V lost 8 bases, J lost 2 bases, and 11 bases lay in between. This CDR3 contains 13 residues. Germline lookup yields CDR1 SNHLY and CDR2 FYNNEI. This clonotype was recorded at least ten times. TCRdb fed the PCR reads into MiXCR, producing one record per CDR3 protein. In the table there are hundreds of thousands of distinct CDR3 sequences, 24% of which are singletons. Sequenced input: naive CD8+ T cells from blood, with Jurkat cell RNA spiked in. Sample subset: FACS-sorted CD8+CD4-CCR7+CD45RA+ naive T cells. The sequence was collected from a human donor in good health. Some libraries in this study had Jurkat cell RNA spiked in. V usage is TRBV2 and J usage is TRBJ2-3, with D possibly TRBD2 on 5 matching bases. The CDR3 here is CASLPGNTDTQYF. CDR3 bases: TGTGCCAGCCTACCGGGGAACACAGATACGCAGTATTTT.